A single sample is the source of the 4 T cell receptor beta chains below, sequenced in a study of T cells expressing NK-cell markers (dated by TCRdb to between 2020 and 2021). The library was built by means of 5' RACE. The sequencing machine was an Illumina HiSeq 2000. TCRdb reprocessed the raw reads; every CDR3 protein sequence is a single record, and DNA is not supplied. The table kept for this sample lists almost 450,000 distinct CDR3 sequences. Clones ranked in the top ten supply roughly 7.2% of the sample. Material: blood T cells: a sorted CD56 or NKG2C T cell subset, CD4+ or CD8+ T cells, or bulk PBMC T cells (not recorded which). The receptors stem from a woman between 18 and 70 years old in good health.

The CDR3 region is CASSFDPGQGKETQYF. The chain is built from TRBV7-9 and TRBJ2-5; the TCRdb call, TRBD1, lacks DNA for checking. Germline lookup yields CDR1 SEHNR and CDR2 FQNEAQ (reference sequence). The CDR3 is 16 amino acids.

This rearrangement joins TRBV2 to TRBJ2-1; TCRdb's D gene call, TRBD2, goes unchecked for lack of DNA. The CDR3 has 16 residues. CDR1 and CDR2 from the germline V gene are SNHLY and FYNNEI. The CDR3 protein is CASSLPLAGGVSVQFF.

V usage is TRBV29-1 and J usage is TRBJ1-1. The CDR3 is 13 residues long. The germline gives CDR1 SQVTM, CDR2 ANQGSEA. The CDR3: CSVEDPGRLEAFF.

CDR3 in amino acids: CASSSTPATGVENEQFF. The rearrangement links TRBV7-9 to TRBJ2-1; the D gene TCRdb calls, TRBD1, cannot be checked with no DNA. The CDR3 spans 17 residues. Germline-derived CDR1 and CDR2 are SEHNR and FQNEAQ (reference sequence).